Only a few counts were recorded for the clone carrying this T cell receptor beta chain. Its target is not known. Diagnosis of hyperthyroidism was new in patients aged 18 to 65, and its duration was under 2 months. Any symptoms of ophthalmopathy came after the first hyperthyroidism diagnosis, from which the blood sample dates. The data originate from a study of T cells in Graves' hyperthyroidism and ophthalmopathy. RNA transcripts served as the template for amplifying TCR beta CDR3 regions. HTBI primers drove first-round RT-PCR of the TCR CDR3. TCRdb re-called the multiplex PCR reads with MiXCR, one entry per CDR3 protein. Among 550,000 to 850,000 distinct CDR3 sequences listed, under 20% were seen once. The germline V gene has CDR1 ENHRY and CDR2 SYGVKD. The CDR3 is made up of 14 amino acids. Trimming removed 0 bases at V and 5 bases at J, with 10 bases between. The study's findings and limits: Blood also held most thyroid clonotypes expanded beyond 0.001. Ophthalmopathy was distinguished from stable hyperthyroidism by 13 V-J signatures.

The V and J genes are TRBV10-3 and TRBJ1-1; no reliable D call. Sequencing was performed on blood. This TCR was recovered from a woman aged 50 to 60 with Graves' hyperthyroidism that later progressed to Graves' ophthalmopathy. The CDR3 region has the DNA TGTGCCATCAGTGAGTCAGTTGATACGACTGAAGCTTTCTTT. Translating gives CAISESVDTTEAFF.